The 16 T cell receptor beta chains in this list originate from one sample, sequenced in a study of blood T cell repertoires in COVID-19. Generated by immunoSEQ multiplex PCR, the TCRdb table keeps only in-frame clones and is missing some. This repertoire shows over 100,000 clones, about four fifths found once; its top ten account for under 5.5%. Sequencing was carried out using peripheral blood. Receptors originate from a man aged 55 to 70 with acute or convalescent COVID-19.

The chain links TRBV5-4 to TRBJ2-1; maybe TRBD2 (7 bases). V lost 4 bases and J 7 bases, leaving 21 bases between the germline ends. The CDR3 has 16 amino acids. Germline CDR1 and CDR2: SGHNT and YYREEE (reference sequence). Written as DNA, the CDR3 is TGTGCCAGCAGCCATAGGAATGGGGGGGCCTTTAATGAGCAGTTCTTC. It translates to CASSHRNGGAFNEQFF.

This clone was picked up a small number of times. The CDR3 DNA is TGTGCCAGCAGCGGGCGTGGAGCGGTGGTAAACACCGGGGAGCTGTTTTTT. It encodes CASSGRGAVVNTGELFF. The V call is TRBV7-9, the J call TRBJ2-2; possibly TRBD2 for D (5 bases). The CDR3 loop spans 17 amino acids. Trimming cost V 5 bases and J 2 bases, with 18 bases left between them. From germline, CDR1 is SEHNR and CDR2 FQNEAQ (reference sequence).

The V gene is TRBV3-1 (or the pseudogene TRBV3-2), the J gene TRBJ1-4; 7 nucleotides match TRBD1. The CDR3 totals 15 residues. In germline, CDR1 is LGHDT, CDR2 YNNKEL (reference sequence). With V trimmed by 5 bases and J by 3 bases, 6 bases remained unmatched. In DNA, the CDR3 is TGTGCCAGCAGCTCAAAGGGGGCGGCTAATGAAAAACTGTTTTTT. Translated, it gives CASSSKGAANEKLFF.

This clone turned up a few times. The gene calls are TRBV7-9 and TRBJ2-1; the D gene is possibly TRBD2 (5 bases). Germline CDR1 is SEHNR and CDR2 is FQNEAQ (reference sequence). V was cut by 6 bases and J by 10 bases, with 22 bases left in between. This CDR3 comprises 15 residues. CDR3 nucleotide sequence: TGTGCCAGCAGTCTTAGCGCAGAGAGGGTGAAGGAGCAGTTCTTC. It is translated as CASSLSAERVKEQFF.

J is TRBJ1-4 and V is TRBV27; tentatively, D is TRBD1 (6 bases). The CDR3 spans 14 residues. V was clipped by 2 bases and J by 8 bases, with 12 bases between them. CDR1 is MNHEY and CDR2 is SMNVEV in the germline V gene (reference sequence). CDR3 sequence (DNA): TGTGCCAGCAGTTTAAAGGGGGGGCGAGAAAAACTGTTTTTT. Translating it yields CASSLKGGREKLFF.

The chain links TRBV20-1 to TRBJ2-4; unclear D gene. The CDR3 loop spans 11 amino acids. Germline values: CDR1 DFQATT, CDR2 SNEGSKA (reference sequence). V was shortened by 5 bases and J by 8 bases, with 10 bases between the two germline ends. The CDR3 bases are TGCAGTGCTGCATCCGCAGACATTCAGTACTTC. It is translated as CSAASADIQYF.

This sequence joins TRBV28 and TRBJ1-2; D is ambiguous. The CDR3 extends over 11 amino acids. V lost 4 bases and J 4 bases, leaving 4 bases between the germline ends. Germline values: CDR1 MDHEN, CDR2 SYDVKM. In DNA form, the CDR3 reads TGTGCCAGCAGTTCCAGCTATGGCTACACCTTC. Its translation: CASSSSYGYTF.

The chain employs TRBV5-4 and TRBJ2-5; D may be TRBD2 (7 bases). V dropped 0 bases and J dropped 5 bases, with 29 bases sitting between them. Germline values: CDR1 SGHNT, CDR2 YYREEE (reference sequence). The CDR3 is 20 amino acids. The CDR3 sequence is CASSLGGASGFSTSGETQYF. CDR3 sequence (DNA): TGTGCCAGCAGCTTGGGGGGGGCTAGCGGATTCTCGACCTCAGGGGAGACCCAGTACTTC.

The rearrangement uses TRBV27 and TRBJ2-7; D remains unclear. Deletions cut 2 bases from V and 0 bases from J, with 5 bases between. This CDR3 comprises 13 residues. Germline CDR1 and CDR2: MNHEY and SMNVEV (reference sequence). The CDR3 bases are TGTGCCAGCAGTTTAAAAGCCTCCTACGAGCAGTACTTC. The encoded protein is CASSLKASYEQYF.

The J gene is TRBJ2-1, the V gene TRBV14; TRBD2 matches at 9 bases. The germline V gene encodes CDR1 SGHDN and CDR2 FVKESK. The CDR3 has 15 amino acids. The V gene end was trimmed by 2 bases and the J gene end by 9 bases; junction bases not matched to a gene: 8. The CDR3: CASSQIAGDKFEQFF. The CDR3 DNA follows: TGTGCCAGCAGCCAAATAGCGGGAGACAAGTTTGAGCAGTTCTTC.

This clone was found once. This chain uses TRBV7-3 with TRBJ2-2; 8 nucleotides agree with TRBD1. The germline CDR1 and CDR2 sequences are SGHTA and FQGTGA. The J segment lost 1 base and the V segment lost 7 bases, leaving 14 bases of the junction unmatched. CDR3 length: 18 amino acids. CDR3 region: CASTRGGSGTGNTGELFF. In nucleotides, the CDR3 is TGTGCCAGCACCCGAGGGGGATCCGGGACAGGGAACACCGGGGAGCTGTTTTTT.

The genes are TRBV7-8 and TRBJ2-4, with a weak D call TRBD1 (6 bases). The length of the CDR3 is 16 residues. The germline V gene has CDR1 SGHVS and CDR2 FQNEAQ. V was trimmed by 3 bases and J by 1 base, leaving 13 bases between them. The CDR3 DNA is TGTGCCAGCAGCTTTTGGGGTCAGGGGGCCAAAAACATTCAGTACTTC. Amino acids: CASSFWGQGAKNIQYF.

V usage is TRBV7-2 and J usage is TRBJ2-7; 16 bases match TRBD2. Germline loops: CDR1 SGHTA, CDR2 FQGNSA. This CDR3 contains 15 residues. J was trimmed by 6 bases and V by 4 bases; bases with no gene match: 3. The CDR3 sequence: CASSSGLAGGFEQYF. In DNA, the CDR3 is TGTGCCAGCAGCTCGGGACTAGCGGGAGGGTTCGAGCAGTACTTC.

The chain recombines TRBV4-1 with TRBJ2-1; TRBD2 matches at 7 bases. V was pared by 0 bases and J by 9 bases, with 11 bases of the junction left unmatched. CDR3 length: 16 residues. CDR1 is MGHRA and CDR2 is YSYEKL in the germline V gene. The CDR3 region has the DNA TGCGCCAGCAGCCAAGATTTGAGCGGGACGGGGTTTGAGCAGTTCTTC. It translates to CASSQDLSGTGFEQFF.

The chain employs TRBV27 and TRBJ2-7, with a tentative D call TRBD2 (5 bases). The V end was cut by 2 bases, the J end by 2 bases, with 7 bases between. Germline values: CDR1 MNHEY, CDR2 SMNVEV (reference sequence). CDR3 length: 13 amino acids. CDR3 loop: CASSLTGTYEQYF. CDR3 nucleotide sequence: TGTGCCAGCAGTTTAACGGGAACCTACGAGCAGTACTTC.

The sample holds a few counts of this clone. The chain recombines TRBV30 with TRBJ2-3; TRBD1 agrees at 7 bases. CDR3 length equals 14 residues. The V gene end was trimmed by 2 bases and the J gene end by 6 bases; junction bases not matched to a gene: 8. Germline V gene sequence: CDR1 GTSNPN, CDR2 SVGIG (reference sequence). CDR3 sequence reads: CAWSRGGLVDTQYF. In DNA, the CDR3 is TGTGCCTGGAGTAGAGGGGGCCTAGTTGATACGCAGTATTTT.